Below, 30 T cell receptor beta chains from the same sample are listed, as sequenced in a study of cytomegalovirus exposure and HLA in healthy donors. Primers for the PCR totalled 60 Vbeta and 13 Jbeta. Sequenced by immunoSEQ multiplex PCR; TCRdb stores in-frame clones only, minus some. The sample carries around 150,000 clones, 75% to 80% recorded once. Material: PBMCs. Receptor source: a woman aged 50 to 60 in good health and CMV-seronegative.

The CDR3 loop is CASSFATGGLTEAFF. The CDR3 region has the DNA TGTGCCAGCAGCTTCGCGACAGGGGGATTGACTGAAGCTTTCTTT. The chain recombines TRBV7-2 with TRBJ1-1; the match to TRBD1 covers 9 bases. Trimming at V came to 3 bases and at J to 5 bases, leaving 7 bases not matched to a gene. Germline CDR1 SGHTA, CDR2 FQGNSA. The CDR3 contains 15 residues.

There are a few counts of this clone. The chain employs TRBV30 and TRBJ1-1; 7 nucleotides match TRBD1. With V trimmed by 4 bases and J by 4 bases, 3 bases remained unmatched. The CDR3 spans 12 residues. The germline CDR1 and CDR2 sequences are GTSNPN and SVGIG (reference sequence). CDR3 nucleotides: TGTGCCTGGAACAGGGGTTTCACTGAAGCTTTCTTT. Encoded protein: CAWNRGFTEAFF.

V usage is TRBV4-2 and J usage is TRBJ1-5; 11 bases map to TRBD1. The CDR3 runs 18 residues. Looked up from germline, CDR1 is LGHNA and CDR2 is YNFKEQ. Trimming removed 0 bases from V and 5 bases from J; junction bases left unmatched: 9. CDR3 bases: TGTGCCAGCAGCCAAGAAACGCGGGGACAGGGGGTTCATCAGCCCCAGCATTTT. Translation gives CASSQETRGQGVHQPQHF.

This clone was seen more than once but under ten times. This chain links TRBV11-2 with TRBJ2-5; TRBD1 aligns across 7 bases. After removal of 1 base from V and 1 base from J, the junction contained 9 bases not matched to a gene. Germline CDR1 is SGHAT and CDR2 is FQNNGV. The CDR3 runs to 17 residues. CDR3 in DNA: TGTGCCAGCAGCTTAGTGCGTTTGGCAGGGGGCCAAGAGACCCAGTACTTC. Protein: CASSLVRLAGGQETQYF.

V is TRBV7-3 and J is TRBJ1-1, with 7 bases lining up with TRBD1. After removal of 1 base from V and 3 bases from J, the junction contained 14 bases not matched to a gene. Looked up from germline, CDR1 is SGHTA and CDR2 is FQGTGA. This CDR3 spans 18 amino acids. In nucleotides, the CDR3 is TGTGCCAGCAGCTTAAATGGAGGGGGCGAAGCTATCGACACTGAAGCTTTCTTT. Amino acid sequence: CASSLNGGGEAIDTEAFF.

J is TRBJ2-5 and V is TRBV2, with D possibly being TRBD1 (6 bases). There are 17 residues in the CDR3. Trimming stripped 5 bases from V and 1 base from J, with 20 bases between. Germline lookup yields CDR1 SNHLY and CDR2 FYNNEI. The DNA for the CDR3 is TGTGCCAGCAGTAAGATGGGACACAGGAGCGGCCAAGAGACCCAGTACTTC. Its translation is CASSKMGHRSGQETQYF.

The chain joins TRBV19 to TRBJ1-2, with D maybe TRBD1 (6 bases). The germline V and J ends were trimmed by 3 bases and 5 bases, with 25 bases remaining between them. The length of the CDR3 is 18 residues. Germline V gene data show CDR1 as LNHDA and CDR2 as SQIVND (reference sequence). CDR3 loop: CASSIGGLISPEIYGYTF. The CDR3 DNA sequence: TGTGCCAGTAGTATCGGGGGGCTGATTTCACCTGAGATATATGGCTACACCTTC.

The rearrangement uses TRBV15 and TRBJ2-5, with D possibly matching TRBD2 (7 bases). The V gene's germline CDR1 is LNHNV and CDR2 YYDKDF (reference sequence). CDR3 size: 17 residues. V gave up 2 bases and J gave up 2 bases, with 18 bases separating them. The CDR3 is CATSRSGGGAYQETQYF. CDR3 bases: TGTGCCACCAGCAGATCGGGGGGCGGCGCATATCAAGAGACCCAGTACTTC.

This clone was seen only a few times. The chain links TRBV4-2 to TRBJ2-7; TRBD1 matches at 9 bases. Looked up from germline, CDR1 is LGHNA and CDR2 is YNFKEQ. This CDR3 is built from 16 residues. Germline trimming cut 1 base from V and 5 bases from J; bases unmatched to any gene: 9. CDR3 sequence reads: CASSQGEDRGDDEQYF. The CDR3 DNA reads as TGTGCCAGCAGCCAAGGGGAGGACAGGGGCGACGACGAGCAGTACTTC.

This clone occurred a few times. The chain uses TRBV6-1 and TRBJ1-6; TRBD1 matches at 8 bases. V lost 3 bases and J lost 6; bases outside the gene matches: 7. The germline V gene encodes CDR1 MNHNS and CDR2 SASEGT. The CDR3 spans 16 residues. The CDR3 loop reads CASSDSVDRGNSPLHF. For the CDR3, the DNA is TGTGCCAGCAGTGACAGCGTTGACAGGGGTAATTCACCCCTCCACTTT.

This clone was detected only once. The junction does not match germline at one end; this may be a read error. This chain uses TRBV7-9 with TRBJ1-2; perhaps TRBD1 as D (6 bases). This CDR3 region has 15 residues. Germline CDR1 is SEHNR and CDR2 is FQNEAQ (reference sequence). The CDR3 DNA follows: TGTTCCAGCAGCTTAGCTGACCGGGGGGCAGGAGGCTACACCTTC. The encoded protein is CSSSLADRGAGGYTF.

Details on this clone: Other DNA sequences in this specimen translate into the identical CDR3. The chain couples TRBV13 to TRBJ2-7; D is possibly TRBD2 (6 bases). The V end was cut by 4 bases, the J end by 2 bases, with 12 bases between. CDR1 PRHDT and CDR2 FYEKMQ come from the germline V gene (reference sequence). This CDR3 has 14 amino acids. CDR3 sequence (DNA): TGTGCCAGCAGCTCGAGCGGGTCCACCTACGAGCAGTACTTC. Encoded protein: CASSSSGSTYEQYF.

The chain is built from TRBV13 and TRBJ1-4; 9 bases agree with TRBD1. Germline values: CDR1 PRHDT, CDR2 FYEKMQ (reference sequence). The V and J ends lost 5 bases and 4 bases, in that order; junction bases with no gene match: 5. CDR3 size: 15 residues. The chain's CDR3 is CASSGTGSDNEKLFF. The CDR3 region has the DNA TGTGCCAGCAGCGGGACAGGGAGCGATAATGAAAAACTGTTTTTT.

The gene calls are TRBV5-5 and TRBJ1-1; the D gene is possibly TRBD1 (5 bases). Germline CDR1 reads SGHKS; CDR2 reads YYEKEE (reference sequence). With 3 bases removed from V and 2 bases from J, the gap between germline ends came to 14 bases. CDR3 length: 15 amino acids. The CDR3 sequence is CASSSSWGGNTEAFF. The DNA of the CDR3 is TGTGCCAGCAGCTCTTCCTGGGGGGGAAACACTGAAGCTTTCTTT.

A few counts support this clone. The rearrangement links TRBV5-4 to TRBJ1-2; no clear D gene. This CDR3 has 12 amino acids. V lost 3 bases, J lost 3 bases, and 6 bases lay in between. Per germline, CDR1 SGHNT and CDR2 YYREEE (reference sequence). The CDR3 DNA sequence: TGTGCCAGCAGCTCTTTATACTATGGCTACACCTTC. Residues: CASSSLYYGYTF.

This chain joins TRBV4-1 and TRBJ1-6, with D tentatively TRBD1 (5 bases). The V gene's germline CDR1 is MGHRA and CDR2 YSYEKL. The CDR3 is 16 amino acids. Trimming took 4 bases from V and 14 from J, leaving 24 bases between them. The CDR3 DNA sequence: TGCGCCAGCAGCCGGGGGGTTGGGACCTTCGATCTCACCCTCCACTTT. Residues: CASSRGVGTFDLTLHF.

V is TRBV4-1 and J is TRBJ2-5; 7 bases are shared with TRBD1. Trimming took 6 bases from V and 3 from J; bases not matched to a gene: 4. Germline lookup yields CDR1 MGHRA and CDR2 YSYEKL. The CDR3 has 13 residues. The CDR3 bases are TGCGCCAGCAGGAGAACAGGGGAAGAGACCCAGTACTTC. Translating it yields CASRRTGEETQYF.

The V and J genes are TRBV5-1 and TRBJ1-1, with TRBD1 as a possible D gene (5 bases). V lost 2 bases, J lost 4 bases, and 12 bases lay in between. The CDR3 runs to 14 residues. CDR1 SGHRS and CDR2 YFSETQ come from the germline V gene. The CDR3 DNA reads TGCGCCAGCAGCTTTAGGGGAGGATTCACTGAAGCTTTCTTT. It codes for CASSFRGGFTEAFF.

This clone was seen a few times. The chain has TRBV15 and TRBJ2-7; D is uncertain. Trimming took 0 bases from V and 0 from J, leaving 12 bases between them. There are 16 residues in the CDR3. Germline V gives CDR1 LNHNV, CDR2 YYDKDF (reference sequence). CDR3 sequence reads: CATSRDTGRSSYEQYF. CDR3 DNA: TGTGCCACCAGCAGAGATACTGGAAGGAGCTCCTACGAGCAGTACTTC.

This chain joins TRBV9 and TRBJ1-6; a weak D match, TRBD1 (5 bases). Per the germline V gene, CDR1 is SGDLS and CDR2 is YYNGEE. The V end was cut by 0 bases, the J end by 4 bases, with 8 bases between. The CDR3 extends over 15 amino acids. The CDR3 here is CASSVGPGYNSPLHF. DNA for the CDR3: TGTGCCAGCAGCGTAGGACCAGGGTATAATTCACCCCTCCACTTT. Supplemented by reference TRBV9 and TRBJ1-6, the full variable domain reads DSGVTQTPKHLITATGQRVTLRCSPRSGDLSVYWYQQSLDQGLQFLIQYYNGEERAKGNILERFSAQQFPDLHSELNLSSLELGDSALYFCASSVGPGYNSPLHFGNGTRLTVT.

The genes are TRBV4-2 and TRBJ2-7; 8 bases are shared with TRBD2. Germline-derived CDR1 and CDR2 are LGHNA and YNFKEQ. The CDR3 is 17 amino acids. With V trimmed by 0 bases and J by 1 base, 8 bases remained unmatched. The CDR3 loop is CASSQDVVGRDSYEQYF. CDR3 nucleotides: TGTGCCAGCAGCCAAGATGTTGTCGGGAGGGATTCCTACGAGCAGTACTTC.

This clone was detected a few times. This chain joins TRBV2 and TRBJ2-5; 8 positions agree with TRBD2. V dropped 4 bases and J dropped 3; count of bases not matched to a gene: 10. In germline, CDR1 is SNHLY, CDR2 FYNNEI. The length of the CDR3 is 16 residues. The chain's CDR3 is CASSAGGLLVEETQYF. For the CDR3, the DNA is TGTGCCAGCAGTGCGGGGGGGCTTCTGGTGGAAGAGACCCAGTACTTC.

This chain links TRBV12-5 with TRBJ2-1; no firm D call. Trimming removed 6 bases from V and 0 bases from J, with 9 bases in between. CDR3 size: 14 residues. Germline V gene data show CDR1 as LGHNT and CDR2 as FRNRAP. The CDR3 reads CASGLDTSYNEQFF. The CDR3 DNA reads TGTGCTAGTGGCTTAGACACCTCCTACAATGAGCAGTTCTTC.

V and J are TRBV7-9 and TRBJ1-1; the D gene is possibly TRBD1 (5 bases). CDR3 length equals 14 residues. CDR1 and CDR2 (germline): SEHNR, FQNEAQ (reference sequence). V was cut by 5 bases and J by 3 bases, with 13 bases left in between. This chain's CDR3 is CASSLTGGDTEAFF. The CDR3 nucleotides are TGTGCCAGCAGCCTAACAGGAGGGGACACTGAAGCTTTCTTT.

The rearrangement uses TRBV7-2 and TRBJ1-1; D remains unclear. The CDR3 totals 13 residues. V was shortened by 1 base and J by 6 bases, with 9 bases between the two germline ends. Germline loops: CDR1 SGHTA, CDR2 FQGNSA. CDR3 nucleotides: TGTGCCAGCAGCTTAGATTTCTCCGCTGAAGCTTTCTTT. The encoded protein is CASSLDFSAEAFF. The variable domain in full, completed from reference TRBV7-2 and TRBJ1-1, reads GAGVSQSPSNKVTEKGKDVELRCDPISGHTALYWYRQSLGQGLEFLIYFQGNSAPDKSGLPSDRFSAERTGGSVSTLTIQRTQQEDSAVYLCASSLDFSAEAFFGQGTRLTVV.

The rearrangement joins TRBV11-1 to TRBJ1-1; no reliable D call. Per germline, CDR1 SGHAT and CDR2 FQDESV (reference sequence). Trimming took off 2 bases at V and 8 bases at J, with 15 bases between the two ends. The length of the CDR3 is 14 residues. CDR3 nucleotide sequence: TGTGCCAGCAGCTTAAGATCTAGCAGGATAGAAGCTTTCTTT. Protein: CASSLRSSRIEAFF.

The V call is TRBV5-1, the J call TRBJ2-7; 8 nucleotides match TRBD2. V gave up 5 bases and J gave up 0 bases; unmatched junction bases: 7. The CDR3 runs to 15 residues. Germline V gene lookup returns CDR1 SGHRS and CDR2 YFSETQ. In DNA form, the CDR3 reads TGCGCCAGCAGAGTGAATAGCGGGGCCTCCTACGAGCAGTACTTC. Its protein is CASRVNSGASYEQYF. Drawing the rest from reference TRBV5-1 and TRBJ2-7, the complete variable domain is KAGVTQTPRYLIKTRGQQVTLSCSPISGHRSVSWYQQTPGQGLQFLFEYFSETQRNKGNFPGRFSGRQFSNSRSEMNVSTLELGDSALYLCASRVNSGASYEQYFGPGTRLTVT.

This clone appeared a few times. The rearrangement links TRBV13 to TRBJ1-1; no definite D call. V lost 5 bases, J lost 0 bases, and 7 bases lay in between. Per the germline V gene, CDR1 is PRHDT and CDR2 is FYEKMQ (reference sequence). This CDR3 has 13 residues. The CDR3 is CASSPFLNTEAFF. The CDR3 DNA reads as TGTGCCAGCAGCCCCTTCTTGAACACTGAAGCTTTCTTT.

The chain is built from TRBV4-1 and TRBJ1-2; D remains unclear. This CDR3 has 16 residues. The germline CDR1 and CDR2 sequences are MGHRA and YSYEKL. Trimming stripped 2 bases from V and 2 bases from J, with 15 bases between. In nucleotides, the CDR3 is TGCGCCAGCAGCCAACAGTTCGGGTATCGAAACTATGGCTACACCTTC. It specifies CASSQQFGYRNYGYTF.

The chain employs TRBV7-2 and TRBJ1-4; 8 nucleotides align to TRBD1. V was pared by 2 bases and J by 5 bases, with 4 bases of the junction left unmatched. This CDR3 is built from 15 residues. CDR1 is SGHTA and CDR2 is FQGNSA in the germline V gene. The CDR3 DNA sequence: TGTGCCAGCAGCTTACTCGGACAGGGCAATGAAAAACTGTTTTTT. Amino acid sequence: CASSLLGQGNEKLFF.